This TCR beta chain comes out of a study of T cell repertoires in ileal Crohn's disease. Study as a whole: Biopsies of the neoterminal ileum at postoperative colonoscopy form M6 samples. Study-level results: All patients with clonality above 26.8% had endoscopic recurrence. Compared with non-smokers, active smokers at surgery showed more clonal expansions.

Germline CDR1 and CDR2: MNHEY and SMNVEV (reference sequence). This CDR3 is 13 amino acids long. Trimming removed 7 bases at V and 8 bases at J, with 15 bases between. This clone was found once. Its antigen is not known. Measured with immunoSEQ multiplex PCR; TCRdb has only the in-frame clones, and not every one. The table has about 13,000 clones, over 60% seen once. The time point denotes: neoterminal ileum biopsy at postoperative endoscopy, about 6 months after surgery. Patients were adults with ileal or ileocolonic Crohn's disease needing resection. The genes are TRBV27 and TRBJ2-1; possibly TRBD2 for D (5 bases). Sample: ileal tissue. This clonotype originated in an adult with Crohn's disease. This CDR3 is CASTTASSDEQFF. The CDR3 DNA reads as TGTGCCAGCACCACCGCTAGCAGCGATGAGCAGTTCTTC.